Reported below is one TCR beta chain. Its antigen is undetermined. Germline and junction disagree at one end, which may indicate a read error. Other DNA sequences from this sample encode an identical CDR3 as well. These data belong to a study of OX40 agonist ivuxolimab in advanced cancers. Study-wide background: Hepatocellular carcinoma, melanoma, renal cell or head and neck cancer occurred in dose-escalation patients.

On cycle 4 day 1 and cycle 7 day 1, as well as at baseline, blood was sampled. Study-wide points: No antigen was identified for the clonally expanded peripheral T cells.

The CDR3 runs 12 residues. The germline V gene has CDR1 MNHEY and CDR2 SMNVEV (reference sequence). Clones were read by immunoSEQ multiplex PCR, and TCRdb kept only the in-frame ones, dropping some. There are roughly 63,000 clones in the sample; over 75% occur only once, and about a tenth lies in the top ten. V is TRBV27 and J is TRBJ2-7; D not resolved. The receptor was derived from an adult with an advanced solid tumor such as melanoma, head and neck, liver or kidney cancer. The material sequenced was CD4+ or CD8+ T cells sorted from blood, taken in a trial of the OX40 agonist ivuxolimab. This chain's CDR3 is CASSFIGNEQYF. CDR3 DNA: TGTGCCAGCAGTTTTATAGGCAACGAGCAGTACTTT.